The text below deals with one T cell receptor beta chain. This clone was found once. Its cognate antigen has yet to be identified. Base qualities are not recorded, but no much larger clone differs from it by a single base. This sample stems from a study of Ad26.COV2.S vaccination and SARS-CoV-2 variants (dated by TCRdb to the early 2020s). About the investigation overall: Vaccine-arm donors were drawn from COV1001, a multicentre, randomized, double-blind, placebo-controlled phase I-IIa trial of Ad26.COV2.S in healthy adults. Trial participants were randomized into five groups of five, in which low-dose or high-dose Ad26.COV2.S was given once or twice, or placebo was given on both occasions. Investigators did not know the trial group allocation while performing experiments and assessing outcomes. TCRbeta repertoire sequencing was used to assess the specificity and breadth of SARS-CoV-2-reactive T cell receptors after Ad26.COV2.S vaccination. Ad26.COV2.S was administered intramuscularly at 5 x 10^10 or 1 x 10^11 viral particles, either as a single shot or as two shots given 56 days apart. A total of some 30 samples were included in the TCR-sequenced set, comprising some 20 Ad26.COV2.S vaccine recipients, 5 placebo recipients and 8 SARS-CoV-2 convalescent individuals. Results the study describes overall, beyond this receptor: The authors noted that total T cell responses may have been underestimated by the TCR breadth and depth analyses. After vaccination, substantial breadth of spike-specific CD8+ and CD4+ T cell responses was reported. Comparing responses between vaccine doses or regimens was not something the study was powered to do. Non-spike TCR breadth was comparable between vaccine and placebo recipients, consistent with the vaccine containing only spike. Compared with placebo recipients, Ad26.COV2.S recipients showed higher spike-specific TCR breadth (P = 0.0014).

The immunoSEQ Assay was the method used to sequence TCRbeta CDR3 regions. After extraction, genomic DNA underwent amplification by bias-controlled multiplex PCR, followed by high-throughput sequencing. The published analysis was carried out like this. To quantify the absolute abundance of each unique TCRbeta CDR3 region, sequences were collapsed and filtered. T cell fraction was estimated by normalizing TCRbeta template counts to usable DNA, which was measured by amplifying reference genes present in all nucleated cells. Repertoire TCRs were annotated as SARS-CoV-2-specific when V gene, CDR3 amino acid sequence and J gene were exactly matched to a known reactive TCR set. The reference SARS-CoV-2 TCR set was derived from MIRA and filtered for enrichment in COVID-19-positive ImmuneCODE repertoires, a step that removed public or cross-reactive TCRs. Using the MIRA antigens, annotated TCRs were further analysed by specific ORF or by position within an ORF. Breadth was defined as the number of annotated unique rearrangements divided by the total number of unique productive rearrangements, and depth was defined as the summed frequency of the annotated unique rearrangements. TCR breadth was compared between groups using two-sided Wilcoxon rank-sum tests. This is the immuneACCESS table as TCRdb keeps it, with only in-frame sequences that have V and J called. A part of the clones is gone; compared with another copy, unresolved V genes explain less than half, and the rest is unexplained. V, J and clone size reflect that table, while D and trimming were determined from the DNA. The sample contains 450,000 to 550,000 clones, roughly nine tenths of them found a single time. Over 1.5% of the sample comes from the top ten.

According to the study, the label for this sample's treatment or condition signals: roughly 19 received Ad26.COV2.S at low or high dose, single or two shots; about 5 received placebo; per-sample allocation not given. For vaccine and placebo recipients, the sequenced repertoires came from samples collected on day 63 after the first injection. Cohort 1b enrolled 25 or so adults aged 18-55 years at a single site in Boston, USA, between 29 July and 7 August 2020. As a vaccine, Ad26.COV2.S was a replication-incompetent adenovirus type 26 vector that expressed a prefusion-stabilized SARS-CoV-2 spike protein derived from the original Wuhan strain. V and J lose 6 bases and 11 bases, and a span of 17 bases separates them. From cysteine to phenylalanine, the CDR3 is 13 amino acids long. The kept DNA is CDR3 alone, 39 bases in frame from the first base. CDR1 and CDR2 were assigned from the germline V gene as MDHEN and SYDVKM.

The source is a person between 18 and 59 years old who received the Ad26.COV2.S COVID-19 vaccine or a placebo. This receptor chain uses TRBV28 and TRBJ2-1, with TRBD2 tentatively as D gene (6 bases match). The sequencing here drew on peripheral blood, taken in a trial of Ad26.COV2.S vaccine versus placebo. The CDR3 reads as follows: CASRATLGGQQFF. The DNA is TGTGCCAGCAGAGCTACCCTGGGGGGACAGCAGTTCTTC.